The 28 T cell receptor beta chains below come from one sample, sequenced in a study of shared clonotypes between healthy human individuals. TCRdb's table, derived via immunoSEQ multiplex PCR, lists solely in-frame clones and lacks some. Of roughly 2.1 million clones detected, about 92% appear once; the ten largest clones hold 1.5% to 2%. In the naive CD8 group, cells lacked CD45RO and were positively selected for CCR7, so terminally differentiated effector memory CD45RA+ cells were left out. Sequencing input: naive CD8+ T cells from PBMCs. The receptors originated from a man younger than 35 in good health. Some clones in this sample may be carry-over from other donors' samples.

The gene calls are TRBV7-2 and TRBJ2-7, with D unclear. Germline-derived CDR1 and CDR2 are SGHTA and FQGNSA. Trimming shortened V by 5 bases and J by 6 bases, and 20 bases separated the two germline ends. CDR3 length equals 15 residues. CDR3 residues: CASSPTQQLPPEQYF. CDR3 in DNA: TGTGCCAGCAGCCCCACCCAACAGCTTCCACCCGAGCAGTACTTC.

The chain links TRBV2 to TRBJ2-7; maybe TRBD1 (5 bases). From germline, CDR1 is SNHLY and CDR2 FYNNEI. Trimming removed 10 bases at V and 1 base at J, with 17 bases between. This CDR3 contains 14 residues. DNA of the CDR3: TGTGCCATCACCTTAAGGGGCATATCCTACGAGCAGTACTTC. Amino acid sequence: CAITLRGISYEQYF.

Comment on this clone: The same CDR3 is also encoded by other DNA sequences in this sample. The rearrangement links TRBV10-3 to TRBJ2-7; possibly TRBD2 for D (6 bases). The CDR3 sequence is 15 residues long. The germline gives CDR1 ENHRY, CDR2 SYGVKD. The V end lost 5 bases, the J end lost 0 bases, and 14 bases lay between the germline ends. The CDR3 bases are TGTGCCATCAGTTCGGGACTTCCGAGCTCCTACGAGCAGTACTTC. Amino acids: CAISSGLPSSYEQYF.

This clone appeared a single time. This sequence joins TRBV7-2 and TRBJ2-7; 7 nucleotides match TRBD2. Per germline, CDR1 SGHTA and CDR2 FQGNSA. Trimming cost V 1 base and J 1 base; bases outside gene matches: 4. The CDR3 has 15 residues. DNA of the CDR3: TGTGCCAGCAGCTTAGGACGGCGGGGGTCCTACGAGCAGTACTTC. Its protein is CASSLGRRGSYEQYF.

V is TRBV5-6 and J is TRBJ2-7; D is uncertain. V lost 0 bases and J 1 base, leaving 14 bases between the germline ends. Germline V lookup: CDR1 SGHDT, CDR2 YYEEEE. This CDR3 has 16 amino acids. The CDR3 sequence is CASSLGVGLRSYEQYF. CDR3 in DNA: TGTGCCAGCAGCTTGGGGGTCGGTCTTCGATCCTACGAGCAGTACTTC.

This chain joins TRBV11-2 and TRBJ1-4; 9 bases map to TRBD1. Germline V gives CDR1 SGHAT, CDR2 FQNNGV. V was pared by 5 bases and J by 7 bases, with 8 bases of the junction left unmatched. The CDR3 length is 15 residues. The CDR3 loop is CASSTETGGGEKLFF. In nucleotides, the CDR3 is TGTGCCAGCAGCACCGAAACAGGGGGCGGTGAAAAACTGTTTTTT.

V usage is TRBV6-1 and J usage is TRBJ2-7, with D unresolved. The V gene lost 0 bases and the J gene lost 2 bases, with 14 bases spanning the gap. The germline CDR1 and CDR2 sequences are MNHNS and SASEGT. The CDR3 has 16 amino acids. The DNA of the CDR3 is TGTGCCAGCAGTGAAGCTAGGAGAGAATCCCCCTACGAGCAGTACTTC. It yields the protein CASSEARRESPYEQYF.

The CDR3 region has the DNA TGTGCCAGCACCCGAAAAAACAGGACGCCCGGGTACTATGGCTACACCTTC. This sequence encodes CASTRKNRTPGYYGYTF. This chain uses TRBV5-4 with TRBJ1-2; TRBD1 is a possible D gene (5 bases). This CDR3 is built from 17 residues. The ends were cut back, 6 bases at V and 3 bases at J, with 24 bases in the middle. Germline lookup yields CDR1 SGHNT and CDR2 YYREEE (reference sequence).

CDR3 region: CASSAGLVVGELFF. The CDR3 DNA sequence: TGTGCCAGCAGCGCGGGACTAGTCGTCGGGGAGCTGTTTTTT. The chain couples TRBV9 to TRBJ2-2; TRBD2 aligns across 8 bases. The V and J ends lost 3 bases and 7 bases, in that order; junction bases with no gene match: 5. Germline V gene sequence: CDR1 SGDLS, CDR2 YYNGEE. This CDR3 is 14 amino acids long.

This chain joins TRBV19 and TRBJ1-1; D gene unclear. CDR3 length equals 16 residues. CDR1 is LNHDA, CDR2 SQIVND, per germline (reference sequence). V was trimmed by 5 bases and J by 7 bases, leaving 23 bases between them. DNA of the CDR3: TGTGCCAGTAGTCTACGGATCCTTGGGAGGTTAGGTGAAGCTTTCTTT. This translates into CASSLRILGRLGEAFF.

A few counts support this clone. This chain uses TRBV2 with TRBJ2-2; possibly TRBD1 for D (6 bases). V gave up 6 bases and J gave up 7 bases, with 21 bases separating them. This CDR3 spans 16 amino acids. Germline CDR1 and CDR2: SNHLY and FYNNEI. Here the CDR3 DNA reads TGTGCCAGCAGCCCCCTACTACAGGGTTCTCACGGGGAGCTGTTTTTT. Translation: CASSPLLQGSHGELFF.

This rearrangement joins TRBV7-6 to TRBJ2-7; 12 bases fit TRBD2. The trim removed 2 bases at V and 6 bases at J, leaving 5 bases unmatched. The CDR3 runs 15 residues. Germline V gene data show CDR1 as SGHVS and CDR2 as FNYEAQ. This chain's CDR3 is CASSLLAGGVGEQYF. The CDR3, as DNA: TGTGCCAGCAGCTTACTAGCGGGAGGGGTCGGCGAGCAGTACTTC.

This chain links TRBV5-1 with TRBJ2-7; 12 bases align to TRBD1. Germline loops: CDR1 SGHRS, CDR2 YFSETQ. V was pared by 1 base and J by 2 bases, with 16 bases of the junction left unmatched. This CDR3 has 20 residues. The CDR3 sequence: CASSLYVWDRGQGGTYEQYF. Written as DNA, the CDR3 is TGCGCCAGCAGCTTGTATGTATGGGACAGGGGGCAGGGCGGCACCTACGAGCAGTACTTC.

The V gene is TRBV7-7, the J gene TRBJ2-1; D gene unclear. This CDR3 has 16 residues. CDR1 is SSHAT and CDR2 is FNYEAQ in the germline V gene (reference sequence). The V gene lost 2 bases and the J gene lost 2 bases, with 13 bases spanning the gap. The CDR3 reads CASSLLESDTYNEQFF. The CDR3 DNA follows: TGTGCCAGCAGCTTATTAGAGTCAGACACCTACAATGAGCAGTTCTTC.

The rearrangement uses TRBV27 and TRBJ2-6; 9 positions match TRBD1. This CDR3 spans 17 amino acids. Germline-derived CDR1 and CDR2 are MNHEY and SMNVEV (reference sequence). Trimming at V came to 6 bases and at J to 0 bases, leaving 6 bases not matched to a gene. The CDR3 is CASRSGTGNSGANVLTF. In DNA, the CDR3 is TGTGCCAGCAGGTCCGGGACAGGGAACTCTGGGGCCAACGTCCTGACTTTC.

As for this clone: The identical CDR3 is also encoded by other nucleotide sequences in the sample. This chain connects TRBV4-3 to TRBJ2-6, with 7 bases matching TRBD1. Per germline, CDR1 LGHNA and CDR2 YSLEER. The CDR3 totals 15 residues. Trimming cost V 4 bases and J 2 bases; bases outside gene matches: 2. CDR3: CASSPGTAGANVLTF. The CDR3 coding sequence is TGCGCCAGCAGCCCCGGGACAGCTGGGGCCAACGTCCTGACTTTC.

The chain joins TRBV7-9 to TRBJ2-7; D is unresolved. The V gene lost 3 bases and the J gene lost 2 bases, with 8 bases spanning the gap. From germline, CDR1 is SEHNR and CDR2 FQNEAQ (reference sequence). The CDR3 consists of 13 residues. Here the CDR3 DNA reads TGTGCCAGCAGCTTCGCCCTAACCTACGAGCAGTACTTC. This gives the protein CASSFALTYEQYF.

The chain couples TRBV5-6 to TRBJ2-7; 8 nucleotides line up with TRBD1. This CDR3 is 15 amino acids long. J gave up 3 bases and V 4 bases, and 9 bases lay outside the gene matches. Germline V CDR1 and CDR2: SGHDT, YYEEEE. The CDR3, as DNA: TGTGCCAGCAGCCCCGGACAGGGACGTTACTACGAGCAGTACTTC. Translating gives CASSPGQGRYYEQYF.

CDR3 in amino acids: CASSQPYGYTF. The CDR3 region has the DNA TGTGCCAGCAGTCAACCATATGGCTACACCTTC. This chain uses TRBV6-1 with TRBJ1-2; D is unclear. The ends were cut back, 5 bases at V and 5 bases at J, with 6 bases in the middle. Germline-derived CDR1 and CDR2 are MNHNS and SASEGT. This CDR3 contains 11 residues.

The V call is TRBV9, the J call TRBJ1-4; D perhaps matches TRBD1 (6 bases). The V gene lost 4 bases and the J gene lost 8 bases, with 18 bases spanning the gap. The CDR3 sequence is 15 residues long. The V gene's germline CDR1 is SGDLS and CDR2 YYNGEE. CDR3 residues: CASSLARAGEEKLFF. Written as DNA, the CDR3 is TGTGCCAGCAGCCTCGCCAGGGCAGGGGAAGAAAAACTGTTTTTT.

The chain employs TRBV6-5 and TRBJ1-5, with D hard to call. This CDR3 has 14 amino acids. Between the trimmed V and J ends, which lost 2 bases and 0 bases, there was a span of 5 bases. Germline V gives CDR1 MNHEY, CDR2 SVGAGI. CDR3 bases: TGTGCCAGCAGTTACAAGTTTAGCAATCAGCCCCAGCATTTT. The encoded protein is CASSYKFSNQPQHF.

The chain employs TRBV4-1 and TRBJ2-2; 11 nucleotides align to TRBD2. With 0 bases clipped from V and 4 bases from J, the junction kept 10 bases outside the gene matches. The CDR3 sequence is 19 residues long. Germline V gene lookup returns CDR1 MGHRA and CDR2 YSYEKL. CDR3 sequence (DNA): TGCGCCAGCAGCCAAGATCTCCTAGCGGGAGGTCGGGCCACCGGGGAGCTGTTTTTT. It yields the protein CASSQDLLAGGRATGELFF.

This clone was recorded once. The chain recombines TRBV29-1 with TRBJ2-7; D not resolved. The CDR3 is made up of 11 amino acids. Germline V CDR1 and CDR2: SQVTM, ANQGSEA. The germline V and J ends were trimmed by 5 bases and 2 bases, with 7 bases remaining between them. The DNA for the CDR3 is TGCAGCGTTCTTGATGCCTACGAGCAGTACTTC. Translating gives CSVLDAYEQYF.

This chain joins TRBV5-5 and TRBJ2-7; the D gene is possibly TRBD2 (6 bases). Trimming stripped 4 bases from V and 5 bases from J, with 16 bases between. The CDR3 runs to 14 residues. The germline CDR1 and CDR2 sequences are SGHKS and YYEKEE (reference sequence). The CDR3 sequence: CASSETRPFHEQYF. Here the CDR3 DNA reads TGTGCCAGCAGCGAGACTAGACCTTTCCACGAGCAGTACTTC.

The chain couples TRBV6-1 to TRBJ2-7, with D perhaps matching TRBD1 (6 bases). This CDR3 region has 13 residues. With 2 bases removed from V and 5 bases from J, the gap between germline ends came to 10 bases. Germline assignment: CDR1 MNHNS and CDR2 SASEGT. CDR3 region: CASSEIPGDEQYF. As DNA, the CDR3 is TGTGCCAGCAGTGAAATCCCAGGGGACGAGCAGTACTTC.

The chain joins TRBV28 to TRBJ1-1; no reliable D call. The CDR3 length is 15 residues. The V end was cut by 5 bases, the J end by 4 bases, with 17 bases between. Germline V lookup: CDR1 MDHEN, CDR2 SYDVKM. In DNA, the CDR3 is TGTGCCAGCAGTCTTACCGAGGGTCGGGCCACTGAAGCTTTCTTT. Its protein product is CASSLTEGRATEAFF.

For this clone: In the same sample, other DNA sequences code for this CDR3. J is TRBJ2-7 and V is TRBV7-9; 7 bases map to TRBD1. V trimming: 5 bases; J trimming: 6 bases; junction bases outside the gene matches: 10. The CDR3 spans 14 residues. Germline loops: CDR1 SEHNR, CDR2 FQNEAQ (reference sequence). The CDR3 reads CASSLPGQIGEQYF. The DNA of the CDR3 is TGTGCCAGCAGCCTTCCGGGACAGATTGGCGAGCAGTACTTC. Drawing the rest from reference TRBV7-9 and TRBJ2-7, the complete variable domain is DTGVSQNPRHKITKRGQNVTFRCDPISEHNRLYWYRQTLGQGPEFLTYFQNEAQLEKSRLLSDRFSAERPKGSFSTLEIQRTEQGDSAMYLCASSLPGQIGEQYFGPGTRLTVT.

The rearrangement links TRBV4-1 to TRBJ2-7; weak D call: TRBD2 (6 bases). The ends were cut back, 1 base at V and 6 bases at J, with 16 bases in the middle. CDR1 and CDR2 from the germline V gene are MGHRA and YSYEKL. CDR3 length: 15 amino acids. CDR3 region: CASSQVRGPGGEQYF. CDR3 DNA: TGCGCCAGCAGCCAAGTAAGGGGACCCGGGGGCGAGCAGTACTTC.